A selection of T cell receptor beta chains follows, all from one sample in a study of blood T cell repertoires in COVID-19. Data came from immunoSEQ multiplex PCR; TCRdb stores just in-frame clones and leaves some out. This table holds approximately 84,000 clones, approximately 82% found once. Sequencing used peripheral blood. Receptors originate from a human donor in a cohort sampled during active COVID-19. The CDR3 runs from the conserved cysteine through the conserved F or W. A D gene is named only where the DNA matches it firmly. Not every row has a clone size; where given, it reads once, few, many or a size class.

D: TRBD2; V: TRBV7-3; size: -; J: TRBJ2-1; CDR3: CASSSRGRSSGGYNEQFF; DNA: TGTGCCAGCAGCTCCCGCGGACGATCTAGCGGGGGCTACAATGAGCAGTTCTTC
D: TRBD2; V: TRBV7-2; size: -; J: TRBJ2-2; CDR3: CASSPRLAGGHRELFF; DNA: TGTGCCAGCAGCCCCCGACTAGCGGGGGGACACCGGGAGCTGTTTTTT
D: TRBD1; V: TRBV7-3; size: -; J: TRBJ2-3; CDR3: CASSFRGGSDTQYF; DNA: TGTGCCAGCAGCTTCCGAGGGGGCTCAGATACGCAGTATTTT
D: -; V: TRBV6-1; size: few; J: TRBJ2-5; CDR3: CASSDLTGTLYQETQYF; DNA: TGTGCCAGCAGTGACTTAACCGGGACATTGTACCAAGAGACCCAGTACTTC
D: -; V: TRBV25-1; size: few; J: TRBJ1-1; CDR3: CASSEGFRFQGNTEAFF; DNA: TGTGCCAGCAGTGAAGGGTTTAGGTTTCAGGGGAACACTGAAGCTTTCTTT
D: -; V: TRBV6-6; size: once; J: TRBJ2-7; CDR3: CASTFMGNSYEQYF; DNA: TGTGCCAGCACCTTTATGGGCAATTCCTACGAGCAGTACTTC
D: TRBD1; V: TRBV5-1; size: -; J: TRBJ1-1; CDR3: CASSSTGVTEAFF; DNA: TGCGCCAGCAGCTCAACAGGGGTAACTGAAGCTTTCTTT
D: -; V: TRBV3-1/TRBV3-2; size: once; J: TRBJ2-1; CDR3: CASSSRYNEQFF; DNA: TGTGCCAGCAGCAGCCGATACAATGAGCAGTTCTTC
D: TRBD1; V: TRBV4-1; size: -; J: TRBJ2-7; CDR3: CASSSITGTADLYEQYF; DNA: TGCGCCAGCAGCTCCATCACCGGGACAGCAGATCTCTACGAGCAGTACTTC
D: -; V: TRBV3-1/TRBV3-2; size: once; J: TRBJ1-1; CDR3: CASSQYRETEAFF; DNA: TGTGCCAGCAGCCAATACAGGGAAACTGAAGCTTTCTTT
D: -; V: TRBV7-7; size: -; J: TRBJ2-2; CDR3: CASSSGTPNTGELFF; DNA: TGTGCTAGCAGCTCCGGGACACCGAACACCGGGGAGCTGTTTTTT
D: TRBD1; V: TRBV19; size: -; J: TRBJ1-5; CDR3: CASSMTGGNQPQHF; DNA: TGTGCCAGTAGTATGACAGGGGGGAATCAGCCCCAGCATTTT
D: TRBD1; V: TRBV9; size: -; J: TRBJ2-3; CDR3: CASSIRQGADTQYF; DNA: TGTGCCAGCAGCATTCGACAGGGGGCAGATACGCAGTATTTT
D: -; V: TRBV19; size: few; J: TRBJ2-2; CDR3: CASSSLGRVTGELFF; DNA: TGTGCCAGTAGCTCGTTGGGCAGGGTGACCGGGGAGCTGTTTTTT
D: TRBD1; V: TRBV3-1/TRBV3-2; size: -; J: TRBJ1-6; CDR3: CASSRAGGRSPLHF; DNA: TGTGCCAGCAGCCGTGCAGGGGGCCGCTCACCCCTCCACTTT
D: TRBD1; V: TRBV11-3; size: -; J: TRBJ2-1; CDR3: CASSLRTGGMYNEQFF; DNA: TGTGCCAGCAGCCTGAGGACAGGGGGGATGTACAATGAGCAGTTCTTC
D: TRBD1; V: TRBV10-1; size: few; J: TRBJ2-7; CDR3: CANLKGTGTSRYF; DNA: TGCGCCAACCTAAAGGGGACAGGGACCTCACGGTACTTC
D: -; V: TRBV10-3; size: -; J: TRBJ1-3; CDR3: CAISPHEVNSGNTIYF; DNA: TGTGCCATCAGTCCCCACGAGGTGAACTCTGGAAACACCATATATTTT
D: TRBD1; V: TRBV28; size: -; J: TRBJ1-5; CDR3: CASTGQGTAHQPQHF; DNA: TGTGCCAGCACCGGACAGGGAACGGCTCATCAGCCCCAGCATTTT
D: -; V: TRBV12-3/TRBV12-4; size: few; J: TRBJ1-5; CDR3: CASSQGSLRPQHF; DNA: TGTGCCAGCAGTCAGGGGAGCCTCAGGCCCCAGCATTTT
D: -; V: TRBV30; size: -; J: TRBJ1-5; CDR3: CAWSEGMGSNQPQHF; DNA: TGTGCCTGGAGTGAGGGGATGGGCAGCAATCAGCCCCAGCATTTT
D: TRBD1; V: TRBV5-4; size: -; J: TRBJ1-5; CDR3: CASSSGQGSNQPQHF; DNA: TGTGCCAGCAGCTCGGGACAGGGGAGCAATCAGCCCCAGCATTTT
D: TRBD2; V: TRBV7-2; size: -; J: TRBJ2-7; CDR3: CASSLGSGGAYEQYF; DNA: TGTGCCAGCAGCTTAGGTAGCGGGGGGGCGTACGAGCAGTACTTC
D: TRBD1; V: TRBV6-2/TRBV6-3; size: -; J: TRBJ2-7; CDR3: CASSPWAGQDYEQYF; DNA: TGTGCCAGCAGTCCGTGGGCAGGACAGGACTACGAGCAGTACTTC
D: TRBD1; V: TRBV28; size: -; J: TRBJ1-1; CDR3: CASRGTGGTEAFF; DNA: TGTGCCAGCAGAGGGACAGGGGGAACTGAAGCTTTCTTT
D: -; V: TRBV18; size: -; J: TRBJ2-6; CDR3: CASSPPPQGSGANVLTF; DNA: TGTGCCAGCTCACCACCACCGCAGGGCTCTGGGGCCAACGTCCTGACTTTC
D: TRBD2; V: TRBV10-1; size: -; J: TRBJ2-2; CDR3: CASSETSGRAGELFF; DNA: TGCGCCAGCAGTGAGACTAGCGGGAGGGCCGGGGAGCTGTTTTTT
D: -; V: TRBV2; size: -; J: TRBJ1-1; CDR3: CATKNRVTEAFF; DNA: TGTGCCACAAAAAACAGGGTCACTGAAGCTTTCTTT